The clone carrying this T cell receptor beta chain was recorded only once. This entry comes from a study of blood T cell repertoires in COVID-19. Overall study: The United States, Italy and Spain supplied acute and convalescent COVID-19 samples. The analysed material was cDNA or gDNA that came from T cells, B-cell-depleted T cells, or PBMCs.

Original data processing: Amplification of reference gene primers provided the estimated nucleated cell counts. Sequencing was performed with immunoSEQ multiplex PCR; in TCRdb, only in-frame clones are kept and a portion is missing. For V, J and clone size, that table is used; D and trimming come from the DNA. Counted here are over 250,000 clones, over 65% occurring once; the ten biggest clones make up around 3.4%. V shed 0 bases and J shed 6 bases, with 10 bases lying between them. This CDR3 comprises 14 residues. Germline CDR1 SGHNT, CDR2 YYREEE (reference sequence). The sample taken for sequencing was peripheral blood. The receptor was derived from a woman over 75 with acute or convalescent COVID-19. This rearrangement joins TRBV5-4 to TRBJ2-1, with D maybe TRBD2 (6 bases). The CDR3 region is CASSLGGSGNEQFF. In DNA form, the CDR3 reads TGTGCCAGCAGCTTGGGTGGTAGCGGCAATGAGCAGTTCTTC.